The rows below give T cell receptor beta chains drawn from one sample of a study of identical twins. TCRdb reprocessed the 5' RACE reads via MiXCR and lists one record per CDR3 protein. This sample has around 470,000 distinct CDR3 sequences, with more than 13% found just once. In addition, the sample was reused for a study of yellow fever vaccine responses in identical twins.

The sample taken for sequencing was CD4+ T cells sorted from blood. The origin of the receptors is a woman aged 18-29 years in good health. The CDR3 runs from the conserved cysteine through the conserved F or W. The order of the fields is D gene, J gene, V gene, CDR3 protein. A D gene is named only where the DNA matches it firmly.

>TRBD2|TRBJ2-1|TRBV11-1
CASSHKPGLAGDGNEQFF
>TRBD1|TRBJ2-4|TRBV5-1
CASSLEGGAAKNIQYF
>TRBD2|TRBJ2-1|TRBV5-1
CASSTLAGGVNEQFF
>.|TRBJ2-7|TRBV15
CATSRVSRGQYEQYF
>.|TRBJ2-1|TRBV20-1
CSARERNEQFF
>.|TRBJ1-5|TRBV16
CASSQSVGDQPQHF
>.|TRBJ2-7|TRBV28
CASSLPAGQYEQYF
>TRBD1|TRBJ2-1|TRBV24-1
CATSDYGQGRFNEQFF
>.|TRBJ2-1|TRBV5-6
CASSPTLVHNEQFF
>.|TRBJ2-5|TRBV30
CAWSVRKETQYF